This TCR beta chain was captured by sequencing in a study of shared clonotypes between healthy human individuals. It was at deep level that the assay was run. Sequencing was performed with immunoSEQ multiplex PCR; in TCRdb, only in-frame clones are kept and a portion is missing. The table includes roughly 2.6 million clones, approximately 94% detected once. The sequence was collected from a man aged 18 to 30 in good health. The material sequenced was naive CD4+ T cells sorted from blood. Subset: CD45RA+ positively selected.

CDR3 residues: CAESPSPYEQYF. The CDR3 DNA sequence: TGTGCCGAAAGTCCCAGCCCCTACGAGCAGTACTTC. V gene TRBV30 combines with J gene TRBJ2-7; D unclear. CDR3 length equals 12 residues. The germline V gene has CDR1 GTSNPN and CDR2 SVGIG (reference sequence). The V end was cut by 8 bases, the J end by 2 bases, with 13 bases between. Looking up the rest from reference TRBV30 and TRBJ2-7 gives the full variable domain: SQTIHQWPATLVQPVGSPLSLECTVEGTSNPNLYWYRQAAGRGLQLLFYSVGIGQISSEVPQNLSASRPQDRQFILSSKKLLLSDSGFYLCAESPSPYEQYFGPGTRLTVT.